This TCR beta chain was found in a study of read filtering for tumor transcriptome and immune sequencing. At the level of the study: R-ISS stage counts were under ten for I, more than 15 for II, 6 or 7 for III. Whole-transcriptome libraries were prepared after DNase treatment. Overall study results and limits: Even smaller IR-seq throughput identified most shared clonotypes.

This clonotype occurred many times. The antigen remains undetermined. This library used around 0.4 ug RNA and molecular barcoded adaptors spanning alpha/delta and beta/gamma chains. TCRdb re-called the reads with MiXCR, one entry per CDR3 protein. The sample lists more than 35,000 distinct CDR3 sequences, around 15% seen once, with about two fifths in the top ten. The CDR3 contains 13 residues. V shed 5 bases and J shed 0 bases, with 5 bases lying between them. Looked up from germline, CDR1 is SGHTA and CDR2 is FQGNSA. At the time of active disease, bone marrow was collected from every patient. V usage is TRBV7-2 and J usage is TRBJ2-1; D remains ambiguous. Sample: a population of CD138-negative cells sorted from bone marrow. This clonotype originated in a donor aged 40 or older with multiple myeloma. As DNA, the CDR3 is TGTGCCAGCAGCATGAGCTCCTACAATGAGCAGTTCTTC. This translates into CASSMSSYNEQFF.